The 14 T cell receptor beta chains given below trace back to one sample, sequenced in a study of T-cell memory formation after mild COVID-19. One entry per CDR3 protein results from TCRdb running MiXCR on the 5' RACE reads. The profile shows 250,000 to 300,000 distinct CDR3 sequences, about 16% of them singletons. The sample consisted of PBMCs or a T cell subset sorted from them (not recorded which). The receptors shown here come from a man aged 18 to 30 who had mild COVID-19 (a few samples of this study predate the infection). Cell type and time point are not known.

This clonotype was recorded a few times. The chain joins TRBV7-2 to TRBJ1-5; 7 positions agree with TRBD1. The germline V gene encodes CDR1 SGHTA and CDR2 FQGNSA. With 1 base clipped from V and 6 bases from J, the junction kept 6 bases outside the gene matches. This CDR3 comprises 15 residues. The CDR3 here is CASSLVQGEGQPQHF. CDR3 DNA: TGTGCCAGCAGCTTAGTCCAGGGGGAAGGTCAGCCCCAGCATTTT. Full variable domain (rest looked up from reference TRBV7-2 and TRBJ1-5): GAGVSQSPSNKVTEKGKDVELRCDPISGHTALYWYRQSLGQGLEFLIYFQGNSAPDKSGLPSDRFSAERTGGSVSTLTIQRTQQEDSAVYLCASSLVQGEGQPQHFGDGTRLSIL.

The CDR3 region has the DNA TGTGCCAGCAGCTTTTTAGCGGGGGCTACAAATGAGCAGTTCTTC. Translation gives CASSFLAGATNEQFF. The rearrangement links TRBV7-2 to TRBJ2-1; 9 bases are a match to TRBD2. The CDR3 totals 15 residues. The trim removed 3 bases at V and 7 bases at J, leaving 7 bases unmatched. Germline assignment: CDR1 SGHTA and CDR2 FQGNSA.

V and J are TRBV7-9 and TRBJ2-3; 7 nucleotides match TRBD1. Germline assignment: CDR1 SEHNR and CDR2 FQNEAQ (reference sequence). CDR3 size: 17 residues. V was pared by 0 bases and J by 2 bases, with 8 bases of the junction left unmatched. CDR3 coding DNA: TGTGCCAGCAGCTTAGCCCTAGAGGGGGCGATCACAGATACGCAGTATTTT. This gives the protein CASSLALEGAITDTQYF.

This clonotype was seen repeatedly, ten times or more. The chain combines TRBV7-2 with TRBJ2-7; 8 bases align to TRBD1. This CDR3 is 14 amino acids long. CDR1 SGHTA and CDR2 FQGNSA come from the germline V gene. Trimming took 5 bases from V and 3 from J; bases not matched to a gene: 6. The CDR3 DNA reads TGTGCCAGCAGCCTCTACGGACAGGGCTACGAGCAGTACTTC. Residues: CASSLYGQGYEQYF.

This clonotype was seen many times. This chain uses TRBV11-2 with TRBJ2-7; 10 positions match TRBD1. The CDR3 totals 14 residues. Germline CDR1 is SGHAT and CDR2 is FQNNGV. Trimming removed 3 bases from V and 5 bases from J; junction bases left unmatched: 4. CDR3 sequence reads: CASSLDRGYNEQYF. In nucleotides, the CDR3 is TGTGCCAGCAGCTTGGACAGGGGGTACAACGAGCAGTACTTC.

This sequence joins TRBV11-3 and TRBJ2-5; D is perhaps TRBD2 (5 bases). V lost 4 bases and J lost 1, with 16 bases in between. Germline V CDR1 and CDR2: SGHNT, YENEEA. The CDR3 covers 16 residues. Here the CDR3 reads CASSSTSPGSQETQYF. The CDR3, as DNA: TGTGCCAGCAGCTCGACCTCTCCGGGGAGCCAAGAGACCCAGTACTTC.

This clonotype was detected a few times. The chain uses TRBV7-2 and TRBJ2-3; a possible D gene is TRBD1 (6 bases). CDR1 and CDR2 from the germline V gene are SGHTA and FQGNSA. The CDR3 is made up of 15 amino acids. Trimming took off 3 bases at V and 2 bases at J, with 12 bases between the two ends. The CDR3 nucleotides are TGTGCCAGCAGCTTGACGGGACACTTCACAGATACGCAGTATTTT. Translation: CASSLTGHFTDTQYF.

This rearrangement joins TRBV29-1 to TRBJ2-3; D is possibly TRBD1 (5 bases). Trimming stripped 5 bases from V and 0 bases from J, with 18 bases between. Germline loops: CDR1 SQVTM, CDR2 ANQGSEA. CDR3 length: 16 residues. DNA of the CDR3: TGCAGCGTTAGGCCGCTGGACACAGCTAGCACAGATACGCAGTATTTT. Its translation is CSVRPLDTASTDTQYF.

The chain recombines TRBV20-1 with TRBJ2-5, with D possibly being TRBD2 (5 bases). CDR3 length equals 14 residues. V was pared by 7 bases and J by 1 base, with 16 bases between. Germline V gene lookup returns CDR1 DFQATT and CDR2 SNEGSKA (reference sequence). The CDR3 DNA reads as TGCAGTGTAGTGGACTTAGCGAGCCAAGAGACCCAGTACTTC. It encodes CSVVDLASQETQYF.

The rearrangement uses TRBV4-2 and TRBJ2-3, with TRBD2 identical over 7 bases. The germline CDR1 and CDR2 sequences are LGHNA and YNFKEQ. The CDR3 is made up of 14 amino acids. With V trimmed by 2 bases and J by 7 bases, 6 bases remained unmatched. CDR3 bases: TGTGCCAGCAGCCAACCCAGGGAGGGGAATACGCAGTATTTT. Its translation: CASSQPREGNTQYF.

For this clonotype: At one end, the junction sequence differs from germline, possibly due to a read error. This chain's CDR3 is CASSLGGSDTQYF. The CDR3, as DNA: TGTGCCAGCAGTTTAGGGGGATCAGATACGCAGTATTTT. The chain is built from TRBV11-2 and TRBJ2-3, with a tentative D call TRBD1 (6 bases). Germline V gene data show CDR1 as SGHAT and CDR2 as FQNNGV. The CDR3 sequence is 13 residues long.

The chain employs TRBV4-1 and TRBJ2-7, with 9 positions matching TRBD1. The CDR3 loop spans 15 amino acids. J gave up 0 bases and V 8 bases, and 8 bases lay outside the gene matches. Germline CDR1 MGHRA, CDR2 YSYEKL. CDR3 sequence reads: CASAHDRGSSYEQYF. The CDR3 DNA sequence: TGCGCCAGCGCCCACGACAGGGGGAGCTCCTACGAGCAGTACTTC.

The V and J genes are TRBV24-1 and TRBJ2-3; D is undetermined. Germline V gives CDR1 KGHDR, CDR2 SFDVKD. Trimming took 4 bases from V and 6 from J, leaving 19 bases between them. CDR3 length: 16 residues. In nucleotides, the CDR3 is TGTGCCACCAGTGACCCGCGAGCGAACTTGGCTGATACGCAGTATTTT. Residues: CATSDPRANLADTQYF.

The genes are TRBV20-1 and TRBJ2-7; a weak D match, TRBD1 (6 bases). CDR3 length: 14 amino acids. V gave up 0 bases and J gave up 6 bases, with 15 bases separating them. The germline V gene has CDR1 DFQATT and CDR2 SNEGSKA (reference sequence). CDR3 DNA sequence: TGCAGTGCTAGAGAACCGAGGGTGGGGGCCGAGCAGTACTTC. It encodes CSAREPRVGAEQYF.